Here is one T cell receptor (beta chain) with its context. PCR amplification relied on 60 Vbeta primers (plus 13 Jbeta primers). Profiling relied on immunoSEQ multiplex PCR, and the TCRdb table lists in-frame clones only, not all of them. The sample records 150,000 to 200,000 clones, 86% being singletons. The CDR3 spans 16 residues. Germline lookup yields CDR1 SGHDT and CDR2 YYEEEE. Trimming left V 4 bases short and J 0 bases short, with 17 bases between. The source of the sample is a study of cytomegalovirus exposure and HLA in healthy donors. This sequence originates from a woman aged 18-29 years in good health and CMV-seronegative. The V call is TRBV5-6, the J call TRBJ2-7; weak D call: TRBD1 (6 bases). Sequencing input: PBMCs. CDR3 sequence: CASSDRYRDHSYEQYF. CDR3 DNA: TGTGCCAGCAGCGACAGATACAGGGACCACTCCTACGAGCAGTACTTC.